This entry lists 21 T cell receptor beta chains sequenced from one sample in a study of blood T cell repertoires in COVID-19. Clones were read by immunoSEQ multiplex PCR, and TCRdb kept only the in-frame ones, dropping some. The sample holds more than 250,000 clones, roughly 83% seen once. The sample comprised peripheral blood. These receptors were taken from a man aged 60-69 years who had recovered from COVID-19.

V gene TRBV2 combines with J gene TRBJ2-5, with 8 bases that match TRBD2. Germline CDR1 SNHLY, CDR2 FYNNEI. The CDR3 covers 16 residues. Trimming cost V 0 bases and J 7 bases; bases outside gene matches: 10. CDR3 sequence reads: CASSEAGGLGIATQYF. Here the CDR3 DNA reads TGTGCCAGCAGTGAAGCGGGGGGACTAGGAATTGCGACCCAGTACTTC. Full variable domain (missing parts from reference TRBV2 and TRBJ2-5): EPEVTQTPSHQVTQMGQEVILRCVPISNHLYFYWYRQILGQKVEFLVSFYNNEISEKSEIFDDQFSVERPDGSNFTLKIRSTKLEDSAMYFCASSEAGGLGIATQYFGPGTRLLVL.

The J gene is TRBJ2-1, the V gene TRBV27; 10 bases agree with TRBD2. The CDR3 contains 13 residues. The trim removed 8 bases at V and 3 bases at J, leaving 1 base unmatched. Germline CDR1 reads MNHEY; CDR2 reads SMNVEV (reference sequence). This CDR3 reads CASGTSDYNEQFF. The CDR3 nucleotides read TGTGCCAGCGGGACTAGCGACTACAATGAGCAGTTCTTC.

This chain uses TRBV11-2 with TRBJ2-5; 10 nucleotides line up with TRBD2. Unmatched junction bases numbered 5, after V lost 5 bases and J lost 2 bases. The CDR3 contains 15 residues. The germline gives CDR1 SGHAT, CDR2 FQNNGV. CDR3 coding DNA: TGTGCCAGCAGCATGGGGACTAGCGAACAAGAGACCCAGTACTTC. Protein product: CASSMGTSEQETQYF.

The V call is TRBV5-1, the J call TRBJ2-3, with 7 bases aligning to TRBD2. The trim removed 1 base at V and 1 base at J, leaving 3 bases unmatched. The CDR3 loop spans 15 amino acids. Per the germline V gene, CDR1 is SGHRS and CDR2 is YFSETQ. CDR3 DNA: TGCGCCAGCAGCTTGTTTGGGGGGGGCACAGATACGCAGTATTTT. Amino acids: CASSLFGGGTDTQYF.

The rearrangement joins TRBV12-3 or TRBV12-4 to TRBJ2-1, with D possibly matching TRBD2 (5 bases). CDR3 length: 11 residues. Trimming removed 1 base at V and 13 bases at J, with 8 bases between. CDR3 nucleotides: TGTGCCAGCAGTTTAGGGCCTAGCCAGTTCTTC. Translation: CASSLGPSQFF.

The CDR3 DNA reads as TGTGCCAGCAGCTTACAGCGGGCAAACACCGGGGAGCTGTTTTTT. It translates to CASSLQRANTGELFF. The genes are TRBV11-1 and TRBJ2-2; TRBD2 is a possible D gene (6 bases). The V gene lost 2 bases and the J gene lost 2 bases, with 9 bases spanning the gap. Germline loops: CDR1 SGHAT, CDR2 FQDESV (reference sequence). There are 15 residues in the CDR3.

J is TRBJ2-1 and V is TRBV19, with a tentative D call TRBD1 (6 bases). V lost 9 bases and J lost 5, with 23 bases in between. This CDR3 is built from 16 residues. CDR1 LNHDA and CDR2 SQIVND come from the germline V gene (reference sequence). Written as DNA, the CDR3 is TGTGCCAGCCGAGGGACCGGGACACGCTTAGACAATGAGCAGTTCTTC. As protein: CASRGTGTRLDNEQFF. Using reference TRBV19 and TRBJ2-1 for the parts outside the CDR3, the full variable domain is DGGITQSPKYLFRKEGQNVTLSCEQNLNHDAMYWYRQDPGQGLRLIYYSQIVNDFQKGDIAEGYSVSREKKESFPLTVTSAQKNPTAFYLCASRGTGTRLDNEQFFGPGTRLTVL.

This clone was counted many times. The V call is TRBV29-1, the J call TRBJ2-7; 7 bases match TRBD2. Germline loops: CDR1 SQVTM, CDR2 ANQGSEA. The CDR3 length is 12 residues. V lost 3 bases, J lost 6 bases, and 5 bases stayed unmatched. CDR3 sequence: CSVEVWGGEQYF. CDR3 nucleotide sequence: TGCAGCGTTGAGGTATGGGGGGGCGAGCAGTACTTC.

CDR3 bases: TGTGCCAGCAGTAAACTACAGGGGCAGCAGTACTTC. Its translation: CASSKLQGQQYF. The gene calls are TRBV27 and TRBJ2-7, with TRBD1 matching 7 bases. Germline CDR1 MNHEY, CDR2 SMNVEV (reference sequence). The CDR3 totals 12 residues. V lost 5 bases, J lost 8 bases, and 6 bases stayed unmatched.

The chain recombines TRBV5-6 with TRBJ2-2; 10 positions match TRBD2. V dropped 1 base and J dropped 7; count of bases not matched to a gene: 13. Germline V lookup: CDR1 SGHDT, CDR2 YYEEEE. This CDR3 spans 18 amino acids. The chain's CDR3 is CASSLRLAGVPGIGELFF. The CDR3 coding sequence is TGTGCCAGCAGCTTGAGGCTAGCGGGGGTCCCGGGAATCGGGGAGCTGTTTTTT.

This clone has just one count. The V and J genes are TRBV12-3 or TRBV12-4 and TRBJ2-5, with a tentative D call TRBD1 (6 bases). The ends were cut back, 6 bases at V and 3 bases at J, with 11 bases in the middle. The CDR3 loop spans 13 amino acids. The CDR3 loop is CASSRNREETQYF. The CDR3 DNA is TGTGCCAGCAGCCGAAACAGGGAAGAGACCCAGTACTTC.

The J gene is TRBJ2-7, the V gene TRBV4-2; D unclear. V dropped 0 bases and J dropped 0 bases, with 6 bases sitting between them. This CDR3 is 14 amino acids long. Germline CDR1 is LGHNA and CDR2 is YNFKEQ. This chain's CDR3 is CASSQDHNSYEQYF. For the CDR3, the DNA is TGTGCCAGCAGCCAAGATCACAACTCCTACGAGCAGTACTTC.

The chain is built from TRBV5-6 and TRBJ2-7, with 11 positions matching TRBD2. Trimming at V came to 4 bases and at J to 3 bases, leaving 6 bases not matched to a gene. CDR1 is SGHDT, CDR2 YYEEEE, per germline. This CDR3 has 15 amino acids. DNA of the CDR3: TGTGCCAGCAGCCCTTTAGGGACTAGCGGCTACGAGCAGTACTTC. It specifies CASSPLGTSGYEQYF.

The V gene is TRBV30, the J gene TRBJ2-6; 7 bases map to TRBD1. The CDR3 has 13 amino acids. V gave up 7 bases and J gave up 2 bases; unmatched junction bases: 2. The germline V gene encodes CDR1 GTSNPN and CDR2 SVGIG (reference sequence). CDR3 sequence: CAYQGAGANVLTF. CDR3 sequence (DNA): TGTGCCTACCAGGGGGCTGGGGCCAACGTCCTGACTTTC.

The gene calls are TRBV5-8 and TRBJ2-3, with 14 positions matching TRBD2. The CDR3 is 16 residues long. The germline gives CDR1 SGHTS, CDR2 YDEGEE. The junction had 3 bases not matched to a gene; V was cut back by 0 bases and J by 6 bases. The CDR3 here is CASSLERLAGGDTQYF. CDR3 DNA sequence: TGTGCCAGCAGCTTGGAACGACTAGCGGGAGGGGATACGCAGTATTTT.

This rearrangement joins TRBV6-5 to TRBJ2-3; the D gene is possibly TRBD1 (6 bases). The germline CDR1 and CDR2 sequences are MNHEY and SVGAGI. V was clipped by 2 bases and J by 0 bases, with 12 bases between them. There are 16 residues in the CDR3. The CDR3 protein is CASSYNGQLSTDTQYF. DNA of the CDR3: TGTGCCAGCAGTTACAACGGACAGTTGAGCACAGATACGCAGTATTTT.

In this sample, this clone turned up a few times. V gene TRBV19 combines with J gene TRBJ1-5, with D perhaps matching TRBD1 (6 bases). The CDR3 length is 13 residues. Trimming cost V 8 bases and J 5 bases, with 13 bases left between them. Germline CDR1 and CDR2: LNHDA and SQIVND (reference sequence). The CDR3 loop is CASSGGPHQPQHF. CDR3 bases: TGTGCCAGTTCGGGGGGCCCGCATCAGCCCCAGCATTTT. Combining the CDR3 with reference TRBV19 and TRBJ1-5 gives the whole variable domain DGGITQSPKYLFRKEGQNVTLSCEQNLNHDAMYWYRQDPGQGLRLIYYSQIVNDFQKGDIAEGYSVSREKKESFPLTVTSAQKNPTAFYLCASSGGPHQPQHFGDGTRLSIL.

The CDR3: CASDRGDTGELFF. The CDR3 DNA is TGTGCCAGCGACAGGGGGGACACCGGGGAGCTGTTTTTT. The J gene is TRBJ2-2, the V gene TRBV2; TRBD1 aligns across 9 bases. Germline CDR1 and CDR2: SNHLY and FYNNEI. This CDR3 is built from 13 residues. V lost 8 bases, J lost 3 bases, and 1 base stayed unmatched.

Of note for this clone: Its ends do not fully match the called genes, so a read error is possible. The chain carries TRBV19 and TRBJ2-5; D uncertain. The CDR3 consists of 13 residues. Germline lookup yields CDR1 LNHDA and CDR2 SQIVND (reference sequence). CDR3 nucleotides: TGTGCCAGGCTTTTCTTAAGTCAAGAGGCCCAGTACTTC. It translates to CARLFLSQEAQYF.

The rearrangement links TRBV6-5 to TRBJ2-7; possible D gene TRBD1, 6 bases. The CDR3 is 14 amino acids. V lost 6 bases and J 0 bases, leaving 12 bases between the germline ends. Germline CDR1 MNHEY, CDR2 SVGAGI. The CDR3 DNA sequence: TGTGCCAGCAGCCAAGGGGGAACCTCCTACGAGCAGTACTTC. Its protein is CASSQGGTSYEQYF.

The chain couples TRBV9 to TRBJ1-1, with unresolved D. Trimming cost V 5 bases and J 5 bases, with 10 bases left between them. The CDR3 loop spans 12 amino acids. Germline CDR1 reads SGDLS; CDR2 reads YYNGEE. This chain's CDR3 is CASSSGFTEAFF. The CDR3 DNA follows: TGTGCCAGCAGTTCCGGGTTTACTGAAGCTTTCTTT.